The 25 T cell receptor beta chains presented below share a single source sample, sequenced in a study of blood T cell repertoires in COVID-19. This table comes from immunoSEQ multiplex PCR, and its TCRdb copy is limited to in-frame clones, with some not included. The data show around 350,000 clones, with 70% to 90% seen just once and 2.5% to 3.5% held by the top ten. Material for sequencing was peripheral blood. Receptor source: a human donor in a cohort sampled during active COVID-19.

The chain recombines TRBV27 with TRBJ2-7, with TRBD2 matching 8 bases. Per germline, CDR1 MNHEY and CDR2 SMNVEV (reference sequence). J lost 0 bases, V lost 0 bases, and 4 bases had no gene match. The CDR3 sequence is 16 residues long. This chain's CDR3 is CASSLSLAGSSYEQYF. CDR3 in DNA: TGTGCCAGCAGTTTATCGCTAGCGGGTAGCTCCTACGAGCAGTACTTC.

J is TRBJ2-5 and V is TRBV4-1; possible D gene TRBD2, 6 bases. The V and J ends lost 0 bases and 5 bases respectively, with 19 bases between them. The CDR3 contains 17 residues. Germline CDR1 reads MGHRA; CDR2 reads YSYEKL. The CDR3 region has the DNA TGCGCCAGCAGCCAAGACGCCGGGACTTCGGACGGCGAGACCCAGTACTTC. As protein: CASSQDAGTSDGETQYF.

V gene TRBV6-5 combines with J gene TRBJ1-5; possible D gene TRBD1, 5 bases. This CDR3 has 15 residues. V shed 7 bases and J shed 3 bases, with 16 bases lying between them. CDR1 and CDR2 from the germline V gene are MNHEY and SVGAGI. CDR3 nucleotides: TGTGCCAGCAAGCTAATTGGACACTTCAATCAGCCCCAGCATTTT. The encoded protein is CASKLIGHFNQPQHF.

This clone was found once. This rearrangement joins TRBV9 to TRBJ2-1, with D possibly TRBD1 on 6 matching bases. The germline V and J ends were trimmed by 3 bases and 7 bases, with 11 bases remaining between them. The CDR3 extends over 13 amino acids. Germline lookup yields CDR1 SGDLS and CDR2 YYNGEE. As DNA, the CDR3 is TGTGCCAGCAGCGGAGGGGGTTCTAATGAGCAGTTCTTC. This sequence encodes CASSGGGSNEQFF.

This clone was counted between two and nine times. The genes are TRBV6-4 and TRBJ1-2; D remains ambiguous. The length of the CDR3 is 15 residues. Between the trimmed V and J ends, which lost 8 bases and 3 bases, there was a span of 19 bases. Germline V gene data show CDR1 as MRHNA and CDR2 as SNTAGT. For the CDR3, the DNA is TGTGCCAGCGGGCCCAGGCAGTCCCCCGACTATGGCTACACCTTC. Protein: CASGPRQSPDYGYTF.

The rearrangement joins TRBV5-1 to TRBJ1-4; no definite D call. This CDR3 region has 15 residues. The V and J ends lost 4 bases and 8 bases respectively, with 18 bases between them. Germline V gene sequence: CDR1 SGHRS, CDR2 YFSETQ. The chain's CDR3 is CASSLRGIQGEKLFF. CDR3 DNA: TGCGCCAGCAGCCTCCGAGGGATCCAAGGGGAAAAACTGTTTTTT.

This clone appeared a few times. This sequence joins TRBV5-1 and TRBJ1-1; D is ambiguous. The CDR3 has 14 residues. V was trimmed by 0 bases and J by 4 bases, leaving 10 bases between them. The germline gives CDR1 SGHRS, CDR2 YFSETQ. CDR3 sequence: CASSLGGLTTEAFF. Here the CDR3 DNA reads TGCGCCAGCAGCTTGGGAGGGTTGACCACTGAAGCTTTCTTT.

The rearrangement uses TRBV5-4 and TRBJ1-2; D remains unclear. This CDR3 spans 12 amino acids. Germline CDR1 SGHNT, CDR2 YYREEE (reference sequence). Deletions cut 4 bases from V and 8 bases from J, with 12 bases between. CDR3: CASSLGVGGYTF. The CDR3 bases are TGTGCCAGCAGCCTCGGGGTAGGAGGCTACACCTTC.

The V and J genes are TRBV7-3 and TRBJ2-3; TRBD2 agrees at 13 bases. The junction had 14 bases not matched to a gene; V was cut back by 4 bases and J by 4 bases. This CDR3 comprises 19 residues. Germline-derived CDR1 and CDR2 are SGHTA and FQGTGA. CDR3: CASSSLGLAGDLSPDTQYF. Written as DNA, the CDR3 is TGTGCCAGCAGCTCTCTCGGACTAGCGGGAGACCTGTCCCCAGATACGCAGTATTTT.

This clone occurred once. V is TRBV9 and J is TRBJ2-2; no definite D call. Trimming left V 7 bases short and J 6 bases short, with 10 bases between. The CDR3 loop spans 12 amino acids. Germline V gene lookup returns CDR1 SGDLS and CDR2 YYNGEE. The CDR3 loop reads CASGRRAGELFF. CDR3 nucleotides: TGTGCCAGCGGAAGACGGGCCGGGGAGCTGTTTTTT.

This chain uses TRBV3-1 (or the pseudogene TRBV3-2) with TRBJ1-5; no clear D gene. Germline lookup yields CDR1 LGHDT and CDR2 YNNKEL (reference sequence). The CDR3 spans 13 residues. V dropped 5 bases and J dropped 0 bases, with 5 bases sitting between them. DNA for the CDR3: TGTGCCAGCAGCTTCAATAGCAATCAGCCCCAGCATTTT. It yields the protein CASSFNSNQPQHF.

In its sample, this clone was seen once. V usage is TRBV9 and J usage is TRBJ2-2; possibly TRBD2 for D (6 bases). The V gene's germline CDR1 is SGDLS and CDR2 YYNGEE. The CDR3 runs 13 residues. V was shortened by 6 bases and J by 3 bases, with 9 bases between the two germline ends. CDR3 amino acids: CASTWEDTGELFF. The CDR3 DNA is TGTGCCAGCACCTGGGAGGACACCGGGGAGCTGTTTTTT.

The V gene is TRBV19, the J gene TRBJ2-2; 9 bases map to TRBD1. After removal of 5 bases from V and 6 bases from J, the junction contained 13 bases not matched to a gene. Germline loops: CDR1 LNHDA, CDR2 SQIVND (reference sequence). The CDR3 loop spans 17 amino acids. CDR3 sequence (DNA): TGTGCCAGTAGTCGAAGACACAACAGGGGGCGCCCCGGGGAGCTGTTTTTT. Protein: CASSRRHNRGRPGELFF.

Worth noting for this clone: Germline and junction disagree at one end, which may indicate a read error. The rearrangement uses TRBV5-1 and TRBJ2-1, with a possible D match to TRBD2 (5 bases). The germline gives CDR1 SGHRS, CDR2 YFSETQ. CDR3 length: 13 amino acids. Here the CDR3 DNA reads TGCGCCAGCAGTTTGGACTCTGCCAATGAGCAGTTCTTC. Protein: CASSLDSANEQFF.

The chain combines TRBV6-6 with TRBJ1-4, with a tentative D call TRBD1 (5 bases). The CDR3 contains 14 residues. In germline, CDR1 is MNHNY, CDR2 SVGAGI (reference sequence). The V end was cut by 2 bases, the J end by 8 bases, with 12 bases between. CDR3 nucleotides: TGTGCCAGCAGTTACGGAGACAGCTCGGAAAAACTGTTTTTT. Protein product: CASSYGDSSEKLFF.

This clone was detected only a few times. V gene TRBV5-4 combines with J gene TRBJ2-5; TRBD2 matches at 9 bases. The CDR3 runs 14 residues. Per the germline V gene, CDR1 is SGHNT and CDR2 is YYREEE (reference sequence). V gave up 4 bases and J gave up 2 bases; unmatched junction bases: 3. CDR3: CASSLSGGQETQYF. CDR3 in DNA: TGTGCCAGCAGCCTTAGCGGGGGACAAGAGACCCAGTACTTC.

This chain uses TRBV6-5 with TRBJ1-2, with 7 bases lining up with TRBD1. CDR1 and CDR2 from the germline V gene are MNHEY and SVGAGI. V shed 6 bases, J shed 7 bases, and the junction held 5 bases outside the gene matches. The CDR3 contains 12 residues. The CDR3 coding sequence is TGTGCCAGCAGCGGAACAGGGGTTGGCTACACCTTC. It translates to CASSGTGVGYTF.

The V call is TRBV4-2, the J call TRBJ2-7; perhaps TRBD1 as D (5 bases). Trimming took off 1 base at V and 2 bases at J, with 18 bases between the two ends. Per germline, CDR1 LGHNA and CDR2 YNFKEQ. This CDR3 spans 17 amino acids. The CDR3 nucleotides are TGTGCCAGCAGCCAAGGACCCCGACAGTCGGATCCCTACGAGCAGTACTTC. Its protein product is CASSQGPRQSDPYEQYF.

The gene calls are TRBV4-2 and TRBJ2-1; a possible D gene is TRBD2 (6 bases). This CDR3 comprises 17 residues. Germline V gives CDR1 LGHNA, CDR2 YNFKEQ. The ends were cut back, 2 bases at V and 3 bases at J, with 17 bases in the middle. CDR3: CASSQPEGSGDYNEQFF. The CDR3 DNA follows: TGTGCCAGCAGCCAACCTGAAGGGTCGGGGGACTACAATGAGCAGTTCTTC.

The V gene is TRBV20-1, the J gene TRBJ2-7, with D perhaps TRBD1 (6 bases). V lost 3 bases to trimming and J lost 12 bases, with 15 bases between them. There are 11 residues in the CDR3. CDR1 is DFQATT, CDR2 SNEGSKA, per germline (reference sequence). CDR3 nucleotide sequence: TGCAGTGCTAGCGTTCAGGGGTATGTGTACTTC. As protein: CSASVQGYVYF.

The chain uses TRBV6-5 and TRBJ2-7; D may be TRBD1 (6 bases). CDR1 MNHEY and CDR2 SVGAGI come from the germline V gene. The CDR3 is 16 amino acids. The V end was cut by 4 bases, the J end by 9 bases, with 25 bases between. The CDR3 protein is CASSFNRDTLATMQYF. The DNA of the CDR3 is TGTGCCAGCAGTTTTAACCGGGACACGTTGGCGACGATGCAGTACTTC.

CDR3 DNA sequence: TGTGCCAGCAGTTCACCGGGGGGCGAAGCTTTCTTT. Amino acids: CASSSPGGEAFF. The chain links TRBV28 to TRBJ1-1, with D perhaps TRBD1 (6 bases). Germline V gene lookup returns CDR1 MDHEN and CDR2 SYDVKM. Trimming cost V 4 bases and J 8 bases, with 11 bases left between them. The CDR3 runs 12 residues.

This clone occurred once. The rearrangement links TRBV5-1 to TRBJ1-4; no firm D call. Germline V gives CDR1 SGHRS, CDR2 YFSETQ. This CDR3 is built from 14 residues. With 2 bases removed from V and 1 base from J, the gap between germline ends came to 6 bases. The chain's CDR3 is CASSFGVTNEKLFF. CDR3 bases: TGCGCCAGCAGCTTCGGGGTAACTAATGAAAAACTGTTTTTT. Variable domain in full (rest from reference TRBV5-1 and TRBJ1-4): KAGVTQTPRYLIKTRGQQVTLSCSPISGHRSVSWYQQTPGQGLQFLFEYFSETQRNKGNFPGRFSGRQFSNSRSEMNVSTLELGDSALYLCASSFGVTNEKLFFGSGTQLSVL.

The chain joins TRBV3-1 (or the pseudogene TRBV3-2) to TRBJ2-4; 8 bases map to TRBD2. Per germline, CDR1 LGHDT and CDR2 YNNKEL (reference sequence). This CDR3 spans 16 amino acids. V lost 4 bases to trimming and J lost 1 base; unmatched junction nucleotides: 6. The CDR3 protein is CASSPRGGGAKNIQYF. CDR3 sequence (DNA): TGTGCCAGCAGCCCTCGGGGGGGCGGGGCCAAAAACATTCAGTACTTC.

The chain has TRBV5-1 and TRBJ2-5; 14 nucleotides match TRBD2. With 5 bases clipped from V and 2 bases from J, the junction kept 5 bases outside the gene matches. There are 16 residues in the CDR3. CDR1 and CDR2 (germline): SGHRS, YFSETQ. The chain's CDR3 is CASRPRLAGGQETQYF. In DNA, the CDR3 is TGCGCCAGCAGACCACGACTAGCGGGGGGGCAAGAGACCCAGTACTTC.